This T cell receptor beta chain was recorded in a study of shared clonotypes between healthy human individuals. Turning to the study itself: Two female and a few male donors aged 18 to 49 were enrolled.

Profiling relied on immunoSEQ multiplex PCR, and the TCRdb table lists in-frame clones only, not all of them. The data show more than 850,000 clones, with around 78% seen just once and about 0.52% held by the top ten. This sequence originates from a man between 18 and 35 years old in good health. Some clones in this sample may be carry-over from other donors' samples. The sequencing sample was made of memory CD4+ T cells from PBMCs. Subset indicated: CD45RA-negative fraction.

DNA of the CDR3: TGCAGCGTTGAAAGCCCCCTCGGACTAGCGGGAGACAATGAGCAGTTCTTC. Protein sequence: CSVESPLGLAGDNEQFF. This rearrangement joins TRBV29-1 to TRBJ2-1; 13 bases fit TRBD2. The CDR3 has 17 residues. V shed 2 bases and J 5 bases; nucleotides not matched to a gene: 9. The germline V gene encodes CDR1 SQVTM and CDR2 ANQGSEA.